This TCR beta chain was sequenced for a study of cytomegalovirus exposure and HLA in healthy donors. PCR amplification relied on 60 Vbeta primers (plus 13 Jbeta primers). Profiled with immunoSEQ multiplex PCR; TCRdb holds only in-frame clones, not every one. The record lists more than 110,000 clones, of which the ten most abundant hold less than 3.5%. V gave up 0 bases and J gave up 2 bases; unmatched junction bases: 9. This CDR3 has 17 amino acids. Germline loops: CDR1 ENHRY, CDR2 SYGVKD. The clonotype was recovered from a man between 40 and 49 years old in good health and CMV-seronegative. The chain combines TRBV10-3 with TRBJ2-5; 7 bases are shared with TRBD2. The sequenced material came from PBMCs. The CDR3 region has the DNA TGTGCCATCAGTGAGTCCGAGACTAGCTTCAGACAAGAGACCCAGTACTTC. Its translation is CAISESETSFRQETQYF.